Included here is one TCR beta chain sequence, with context. This sample is part of a study of blood T cell repertoires in COVID-19. Study context: Specimens from acute and convalescent COVID-19 originated in the United States, Italy and Spain.

Germline V gives CDR1 KGHSH, CDR2 LQKENI. There are 16 residues in the CDR3. Trimming shortened V by 2 bases and J by 6 bases, and 17 bases separated the two germline ends. The study drew participants aged about 18 to 90 years from approximately 25 US areas. Clinical histories supplied by participants themselves formed the basis of cohort assignment. Two negative PCRs, clearance, or symptom resolution characterized the recovered Cohort 3 donors. Sequencing used immunoSEQ multiplex PCR; TCRdb keeps in-frame clones, though not all of them. This sample has about 190,000 clones; about four fifths occur once, and the top ten carry approximately 3%.

This chain uses TRBV18 with TRBJ1-3, with D possibly matching TRBD1 (5 bases). The source is a woman in her 30s who had recovered from COVID-19. Material for sequencing was PBMCs or T cells enriched from blood (not recorded which). CDR3 sequence: CASSPKGSTGENTIYF. The CDR3 DNA reads as TGTGCCAGCTCACCAAAGGGTTCCACAGGTGAAAACACCATATATTTT.